The T cell receptor (beta chain) under discussion was sequenced for a study of blood T cell repertoires in COVID-19. Repertoires were generated with immunoSEQ multiplex PCR, while TCRdb's copy carries only in-frame clones and drops some. The sample has about 270,000 clones; around 93% are singletons. Participants were placed into cohorts based on the clinical history they reported. The sequenced sample was PBMCs or T cells enriched from blood (not recorded which). This sequence was found in a man aged 40-49 years who had been exposed to COVID-19.

Written as DNA, the CDR3 is TGTGCCAGTAGTAATCCTAGCGAGGCGGCCGGGGAGCTGTTTTTT. Its protein product is CASSNPSEAAGELFF. The gene calls are TRBV19 and TRBJ2-2; D may be TRBD2 (6 bases). The V gene lost 4 bases and the J gene lost 6 bases, with 15 bases spanning the gap. The CDR3 has 15 amino acids. Germline loops: CDR1 LNHDA, CDR2 SQIVND (reference sequence).